This T cell receptor beta chain was sequenced for a study of human T cells and chemical hapten exposure. The wider study: Throughout the approximately 25-week study, diphenylcyclopropenone was applied weekly to the patients' scalps. The study's findings and limits: Alopecia affected the donors, so their immune response may differ from healthy people's. Expanded TCRs showed more large CDR3 clusters than pre-sensitization or healthy control sets.

Time point defined: pre-sensitization, week 0. Treatment: therapeutic diphenylcyclopropenone sensitization with weekly scalp DPC. In every case, blood was obtained before the patch test was applied. The V end lost 1 base, the J end lost 2 bases, and 13 bases lay between the germline ends. The CDR3 sequence is 16 residues long. Germline CDR1 and CDR2: SGHTA and FQGNSA. TCRdb independently ran MiXCR on the RACE reads; one entry per CDR3 protein. The profile shows tens of thousands of distinct CDR3 sequences, 8% to 10% of them singletons. There are many counts of this clonotype. Its antigen is not known. The sample here was whole blood, taken in connection with sensitization to the hapten diphenylcyclopropenone (DPC). The rearrangement links TRBV7-2 to TRBJ2-3, with D uncertain. This TCR was recovered from a middle-aged woman with alopecia areata. Some clones in this sample may be carry-over from other donors' samples. The CDR3 reads CASSLVTFPFTDTQYF. In DNA, the CDR3 is TGTGCCAGCAGCTTAGTCACTTTCCCCTTCACAGATACGCAGTATTTT.